The clone carrying this T cell receptor (beta chain) was seen only a few times. The data were taken from a study of T-cell memory formation after mild COVID-19. TCRdb ran MiXCR on the 5' RACE reads and lists one entry per CDR3 protein. There are roughly 220,000 distinct CDR3 sequences in the sample; 9.5% to 10% occur only once, and 3.5% to 4% lies in the top ten. CDR1 and CDR2 (germline): SGHVS, FQNEAQ. The CDR3 extends over 17 amino acids. V was pared by 4 bases and J by 4 bases, with 10 bases of the junction left unmatched. The source of this sequence is a man younger than 30 who had mild COVID-19 (a few samples of this study predate the infection). Cell type and time point are not known. Sequenced sample: PBMCs or a T cell subset sorted from them (not recorded which). The chain combines TRBV7-8 with TRBJ2-3; 11 nucleotides agree with TRBD2. The CDR3, as DNA: TGTGCCAGCAGCTCCGCCGTGGGACTAGCGGTGTCAGATACGCAGTATTTT. It translates to CASSSAVGLAVSDTQYF.